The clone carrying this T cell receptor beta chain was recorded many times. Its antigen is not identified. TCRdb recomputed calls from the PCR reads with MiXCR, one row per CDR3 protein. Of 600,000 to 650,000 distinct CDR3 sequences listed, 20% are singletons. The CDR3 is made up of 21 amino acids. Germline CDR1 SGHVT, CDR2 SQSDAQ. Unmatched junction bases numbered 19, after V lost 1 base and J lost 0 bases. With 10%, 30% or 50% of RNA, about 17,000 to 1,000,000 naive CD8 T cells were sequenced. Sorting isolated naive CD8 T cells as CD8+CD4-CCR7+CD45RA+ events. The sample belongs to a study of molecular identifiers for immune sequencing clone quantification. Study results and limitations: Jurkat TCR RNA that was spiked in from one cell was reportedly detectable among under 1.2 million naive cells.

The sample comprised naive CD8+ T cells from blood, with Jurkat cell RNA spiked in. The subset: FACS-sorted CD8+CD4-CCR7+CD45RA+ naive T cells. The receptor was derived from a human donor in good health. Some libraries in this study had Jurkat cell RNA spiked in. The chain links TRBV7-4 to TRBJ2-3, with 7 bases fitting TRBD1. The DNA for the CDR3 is TGTGCCAGCAGCTTAGGGAAGGGGGCTCCAAGACCGAGAGATAGCACAGATACGCAGTATTTT. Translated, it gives CASSLGKGAPRPRDSTDTQYF.